What follows describes a single TCR beta chain. What it binds is unknown. This sample was taken from a study of T cell responses to AZD1222 COVID-19 vaccine. Broader study findings: Donors, mostly white British, included more females; clonal diversity was possibly underestimated. Once two AZD1222 doses were given, Spike-specific TCR breadth and depth went up. Among spike-specific TCRs, nearly half reportedly target unmutated variant regions. CD4 TCRs covered the whole spike, strongest at regions 160-218 and 743-854.

Trimming removed 2 bases from V and 2 bases from J, with 13 bases in between. Germline CDR1 is SGHRS and CDR2 is YFSETQ. CDR3 size: 15 residues. Repertoires were generated with immunoSEQ multiplex PCR, while TCRdb's copy carries only in-frame clones and drops some. The sample records 150,000 to 200,000 clones, approximately 90% being singletons. The rearrangement uses TRBV5-1 and TRBJ1-2; D is perhaps TRBD1 (6 bases). The source was peripheral blood, collected 28 days after the second AZD1222 dose. The sequence came from an adult who received the AZD1222 COVID-19 vaccine. The CDR3 DNA reads TGCGCCAGCAGCTTTGACAGGTATCAGAACTATGGCTACACCTTC. Amino acids: CASSFDRYQNYGYTF.